This passage covers 14 T cell receptor beta chains from one sample sequenced in a study of T cell responses to AZD1222 COVID-19 vaccine (dated by TCRdb to 2020 to 2023). The sample's time point label, in plain terms: about 28 days (+/-7) after the second vaccine dose. Library preparation was by the immunoSEQ multiplex PCR assay. This immuneACCESS table, as held by TCRdb, lists in-frame sequences with V and J called but not all clones. Of the missing ones, under half trace to an unresolved V gene in checked studies; the others have no known cause. For this sample there are tens of thousands of clones; about 85% appear just once. The top ten constitute about 4.5% of the sample. The sequences come from peripheral blood, collected 28 days after the second AZD1222 dose. These receptors originate from an adult who received the AZD1222 COVID-19 vaccine.

A single count supports this clone. This chain connects TRBV2 to TRBJ2-5, with TRBD2 identical over 12 bases. CDR3 length: 15 amino acids. J gave up 2 bases and V 4 bases, and 2 bases lay outside the gene matches. Germline V gene data show CDR1 as SNHLY and CDR2 as FYNNEI. CDR3 in amino acids: CASSGGLAGQETQYF. DNA for the CDR3: TGTGCCAGCAGTGGGGGACTAGCGGGTCAAGAGACCCAGTACTTC.

The genes are TRBV9 and TRBJ1-4; weak D call: TRBD1 (6 bases). The CDR3 is 16 amino acids. Germline CDR1 and CDR2: SGDLS and YYNGEE. The V end lost 0 bases, the J end lost 4 bases, and 13 bases lay between the germline ends. The chain's CDR3 is CASSVGTASVNEKLFF. The DNA for the CDR3 is TGTGCCAGCAGCGTAGGGACAGCCAGTGTTAATGAAAAACTGTTTTTT.

This chain joins TRBV20-1 and TRBJ1-5; perhaps TRBD1 as D (5 bases). Germline loops: CDR1 DFQATT, CDR2 SNEGSKA (reference sequence). The CDR3 runs to 14 residues. V dropped 6 bases and J dropped 1 base, with 13 bases sitting between them. The CDR3 DNA follows: TGCAGTGCCAGTGATGGGGGAAGCAATCAGCCCCAGCATTTT. It specifies CSASDGGSNQPQHF.

The chain has TRBV3-1 (or the pseudogene TRBV3-2) and TRBJ1-5; no definite D call. The CDR3 extends over 14 amino acids. The V end was cut by 4 bases, the J end by 5 bases, with 12 bases between. Germline V gene sequence: CDR1 LGHDT, CDR2 YNNKEL (reference sequence). The CDR3 DNA sequence: TGTGCCAGCAGCCCGTACGGCTCCGATCAGCCCCAGCATTTT. Translating gives CASSPYGSDQPQHF.

This chain joins TRBV10-2 and TRBJ1-1; 8 bases line up with TRBD1. The CDR3 has 14 amino acids. Germline lookup yields CDR1 WSHSY and CDR2 SAAADI. J lost 0 bases, V lost 4 bases, and 1 base had no gene match. CDR3 protein: CASSGDRLNTEAFF. As DNA, the CDR3 is TGCGCCAGCAGTGGGGACAGGTTGAACACTGAAGCTTTCTTT.

In its sample, this clone was seen a few times. The chain recombines TRBV5-5 with TRBJ2-1; the match to TRBD2 covers 11 bases. Germline V gene data show CDR1 as SGHKS and CDR2 as YYEKEE (reference sequence). The V segment lost 0 bases and the J segment 8 bases; nucleotides outside the gene matches: 4. The CDR3 spans 15 residues. DNA of the CDR3: TGTGCCAGCAGCTTGGGACTAGCGGGATGGTATGAGCAGTTCTTC. It is translated as CASSLGLAGWYEQFF.

The chain joins TRBV6-1 to TRBJ1-1; D not resolved. V lost 2 bases to trimming and J lost 11 bases, with 9 bases between them. CDR1 MNHNS and CDR2 SASEGT come from the germline V gene. This CDR3 is 11 amino acids long. The CDR3 DNA is TGTGCCAGCAGTGAAAGGTTCTCGGCTTTCTTT. Translated: CASSERFSAFF.

This clone is a singleton in its sample. The chain recombines TRBV7-9 with TRBJ2-1; D is possibly TRBD2 (5 bases). The CDR3 loop spans 12 amino acids. V was cut by 8 bases and J by 8 bases, with 13 bases left in between. Per germline, CDR1 SEHNR and CDR2 FQNEAQ (reference sequence). The CDR3 DNA reads as TGTGCCAGCGGACTTCGGGTTTATGAGCAGTTCTTC. Encoded protein: CASGLRVYEQFF.

V gene TRBV6-1 combines with J gene TRBJ2-2; 10 nucleotides line up with TRBD2. Germline assignment: CDR1 MNHNS and CDR2 SASEGT. V lost 2 bases to trimming and J lost 6 bases; unmatched junction nucleotides: 0. The CDR3 consists of 14 residues. CDR3 DNA: TGTGCCAGCAGTGAACTAGCGGGGGCCGGGGAGCTGTTTTTT. As protein: CASSELAGAGELFF.

The rearrangement joins TRBV3-1 (or the pseudogene TRBV3-2) to TRBJ2-7, with a weak D call TRBD2 (6 bases). The CDR3 covers 15 residues. The ends were cut back, 1 base at V and 3 bases at J, with 13 bases in the middle. CDR1 and CDR2 from the germline V gene are LGHDT and YNNKEL (reference sequence). Written as DNA, the CDR3 is TGTGCCAGCAGCCAAGGTTCGGGAGTGAACTACGAGCAGTACTTC. Its translation is CASSQGSGVNYEQYF.

The CDR3 loop is CASTPFSLAETTDTQYF. The CDR3 bases are TGCGCCAGCACCCCTTTTTCACTAGCGGAGACCACAGATACGCAGTATTTT. The V and J genes are TRBV5-1 and TRBJ2-3; 8 nucleotides line up with TRBD2. The CDR3 sequence is 17 residues long. V was clipped by 6 bases and J by 2 bases; unmatched bases: 14. The germline CDR1 and CDR2 sequences are SGHRS and YFSETQ.

This chain joins TRBV5-8 and TRBJ2-7; D gene unclear. Deletions cut 4 bases from V and 2 bases from J, with 13 bases between. Looked up from germline, CDR1 is SGHTS and CDR2 is YDEGEE. The CDR3 is made up of 14 amino acids. The CDR3 is CASSPRFSAYEQYF. The CDR3 DNA reads TGTGCCAGCAGCCCCCGGTTTTCAGCCTACGAGCAGTACTTC.

The chain is built from TRBV19 and TRBJ2-1; 11 positions match TRBD2. Trimming took 6 bases from V and 0 from J; bases not matched to a gene: 10. Germline CDR1 reads LNHDA; CDR2 reads SQIVND (reference sequence). CDR3 length: 18 amino acids. As DNA, the CDR3 is TGTGCCAGTAGCGGGACTAGCGGCACCTACTACTCCTACAATGAGCAGTTCTTC. As protein: CASSGTSGTYYSYNEQFF.

The gene calls are TRBV19 and TRBJ2-2; a weak D match, TRBD1 (6 bases). The germline V gene has CDR1 LNHDA and CDR2 SQIVND (reference sequence). This CDR3 contains 16 residues. The germline V and J ends were trimmed by 7 bases and 1 base, with 16 bases remaining between them. In DNA, the CDR3 is TGTGCCAGTAAGGCAGGGGATAGGAGGAACACCGGGGAGCTGTTTTTT. It is translated as CASKAGDRRNTGELFF.